The subject of this entry is one T cell receptor (beta chain). This entry is derived from a study of glioma-infiltrating T cells after dendritic cell vaccination. In germline, CDR1 is LNHDA, CDR2 SQIVND (reference sequence). The CDR3 length is 14 residues. V lost 6 bases, J lost 3 bases, and 4 bases stayed unmatched. Clones were sequenced by immunoSEQ multiplex PCR, and TCRdb holds only the in-frame ones, with some missing. The sample comprises about 67,000 clones, 81% of which are singletons, and approximately 7.9% rests with the top ten. This receptor was identified in a human donor with glioblastoma. The chain links TRBV19 to TRBJ2-7; the match to TRBD2 covers 11 bases. The input for sequencing was blood, taken before dendritic cell vaccination. The CDR3 is CASRLTSGSYEQYF. DNA of the CDR3: TGTGCCAGTAGACTCACTAGCGGGAGCTACGAGCAGTACTTC.